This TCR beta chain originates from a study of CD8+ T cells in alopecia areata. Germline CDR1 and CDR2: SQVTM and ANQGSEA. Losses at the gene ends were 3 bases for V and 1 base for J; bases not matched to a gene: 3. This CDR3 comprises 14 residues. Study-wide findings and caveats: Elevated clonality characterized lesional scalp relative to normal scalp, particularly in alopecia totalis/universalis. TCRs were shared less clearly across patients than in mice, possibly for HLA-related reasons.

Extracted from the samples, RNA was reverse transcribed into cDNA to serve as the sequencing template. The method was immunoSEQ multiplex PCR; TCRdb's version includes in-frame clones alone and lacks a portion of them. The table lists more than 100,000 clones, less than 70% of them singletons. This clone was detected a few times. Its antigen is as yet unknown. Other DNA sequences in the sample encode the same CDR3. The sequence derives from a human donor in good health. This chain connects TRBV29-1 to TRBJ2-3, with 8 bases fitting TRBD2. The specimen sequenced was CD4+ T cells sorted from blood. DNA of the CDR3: TGCAGCGTTGAGGCCGGGGGGGGCACAGATACGCAGTATTTT. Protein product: CSVEAGGGTDTQYF.